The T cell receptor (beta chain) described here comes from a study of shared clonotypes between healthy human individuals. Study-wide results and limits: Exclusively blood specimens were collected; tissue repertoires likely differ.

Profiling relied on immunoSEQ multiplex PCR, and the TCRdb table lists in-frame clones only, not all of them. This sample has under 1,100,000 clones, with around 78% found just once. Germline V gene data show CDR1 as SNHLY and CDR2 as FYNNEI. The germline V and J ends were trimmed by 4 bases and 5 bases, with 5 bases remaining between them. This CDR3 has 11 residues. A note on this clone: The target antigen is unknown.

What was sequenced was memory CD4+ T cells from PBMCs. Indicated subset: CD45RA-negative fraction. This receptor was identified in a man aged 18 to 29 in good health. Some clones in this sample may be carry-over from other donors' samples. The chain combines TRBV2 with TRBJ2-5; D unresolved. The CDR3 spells CASSALETQYF. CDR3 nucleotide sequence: TGTGCCAGCAGTGCTTTGGAGACCCAGTACTTC.